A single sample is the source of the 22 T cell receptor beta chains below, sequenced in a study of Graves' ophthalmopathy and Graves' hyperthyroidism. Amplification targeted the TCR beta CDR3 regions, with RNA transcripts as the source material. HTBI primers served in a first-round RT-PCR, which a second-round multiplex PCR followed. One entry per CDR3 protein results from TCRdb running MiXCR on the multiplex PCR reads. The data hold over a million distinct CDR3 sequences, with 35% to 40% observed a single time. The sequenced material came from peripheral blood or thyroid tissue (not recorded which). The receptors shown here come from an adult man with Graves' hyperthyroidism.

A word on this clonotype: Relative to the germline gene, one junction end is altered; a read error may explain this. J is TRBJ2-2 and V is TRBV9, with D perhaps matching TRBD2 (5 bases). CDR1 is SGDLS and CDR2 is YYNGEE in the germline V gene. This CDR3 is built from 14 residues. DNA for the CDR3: TGTGCCAGCAGCGTAGTCCCGAACACCGGGAAGCTGTTTTTT. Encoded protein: CASSVVPNTGKLFF. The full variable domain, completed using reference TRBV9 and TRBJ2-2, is DSGVTQTPKHLITATGQRVTLRCSPRSGDLSVYWYQQSLDQGLQFLIQYYNGEERAKGNILERFSAQQFPDLHSELNLSSLELGDSALYFCASSVVPNTGKLFFGEGSRLTVL.

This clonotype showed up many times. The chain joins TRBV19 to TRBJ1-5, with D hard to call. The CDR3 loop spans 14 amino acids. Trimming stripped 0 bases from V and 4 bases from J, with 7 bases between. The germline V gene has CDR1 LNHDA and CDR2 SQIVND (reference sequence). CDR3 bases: TGTGCCAGTAGTATAGATCTCGGTAATCAGCCCCAGCATTTT. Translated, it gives CASSIDLGNQPQHF.

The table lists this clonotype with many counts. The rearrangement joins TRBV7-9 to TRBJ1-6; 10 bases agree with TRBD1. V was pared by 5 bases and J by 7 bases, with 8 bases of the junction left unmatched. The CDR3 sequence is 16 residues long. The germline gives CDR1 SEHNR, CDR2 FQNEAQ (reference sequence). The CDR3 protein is CASSTGDRGPNSPLHF. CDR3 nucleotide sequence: TGTGCCAGCAGCACCGGAGACAGGGGGCCGAATTCACCCCTCCACTTT.

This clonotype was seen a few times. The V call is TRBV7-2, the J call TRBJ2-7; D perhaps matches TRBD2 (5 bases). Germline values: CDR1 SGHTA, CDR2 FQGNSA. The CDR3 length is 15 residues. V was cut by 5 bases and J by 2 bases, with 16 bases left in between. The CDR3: CASSKEGRTTYEQYF. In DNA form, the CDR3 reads TGTGCCAGCAGCAAAGAGGGCAGGACCACCTACGAGCAGTACTTC.

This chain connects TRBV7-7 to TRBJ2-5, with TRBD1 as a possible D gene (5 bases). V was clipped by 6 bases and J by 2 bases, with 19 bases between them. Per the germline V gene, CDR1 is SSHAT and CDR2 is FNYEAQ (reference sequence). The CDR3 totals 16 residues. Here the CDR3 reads CASSASKGWEQETQYF. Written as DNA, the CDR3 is TGTGCCAGCAGTGCTTCGAAGGGGTGGGAACAAGAGACCCAGTACTTC.

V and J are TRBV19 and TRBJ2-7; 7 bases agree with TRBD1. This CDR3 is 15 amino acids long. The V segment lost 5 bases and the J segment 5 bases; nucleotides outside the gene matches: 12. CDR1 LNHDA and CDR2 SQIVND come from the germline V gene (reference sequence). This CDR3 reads CASSSEGASFDEQYF. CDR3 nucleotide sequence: TGTGCCAGTAGTTCTGAGGGGGCGAGTTTTGACGAGCAGTACTTC. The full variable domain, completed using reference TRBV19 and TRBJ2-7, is DGGITQSPKYLFRKEGQNVTLSCEQNLNHDAMYWYRQDPGQGLRLIYYSQIVNDFQKGDIAEGYSVSREKKESFPLTVTSAQKNPTAFYLCASSSEGASFDEQYFGPGTRLTVT.

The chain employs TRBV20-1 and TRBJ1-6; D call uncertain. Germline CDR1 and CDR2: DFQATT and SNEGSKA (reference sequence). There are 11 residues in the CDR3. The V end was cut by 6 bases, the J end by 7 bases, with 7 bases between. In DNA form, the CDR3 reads TGCAGTGCGCCGGACAATTCACCCCTCCACTTT. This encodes CSAPDNSPLHF.

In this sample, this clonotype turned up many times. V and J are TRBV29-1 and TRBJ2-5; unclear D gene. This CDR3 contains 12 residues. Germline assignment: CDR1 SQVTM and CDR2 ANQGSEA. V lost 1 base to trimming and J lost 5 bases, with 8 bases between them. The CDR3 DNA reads TGCAGCGTTGAAGGGTTTCGGGAGACCCAGTACTTC. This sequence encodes CSVEGFRETQYF.

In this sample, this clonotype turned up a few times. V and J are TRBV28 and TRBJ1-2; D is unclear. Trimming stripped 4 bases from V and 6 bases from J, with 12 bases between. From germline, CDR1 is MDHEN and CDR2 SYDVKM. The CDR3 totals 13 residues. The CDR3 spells CASSYSGAHGYTF. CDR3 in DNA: TGTGCCAGCAGTTACTCTGGAGCCCATGGCTACACCTTC.

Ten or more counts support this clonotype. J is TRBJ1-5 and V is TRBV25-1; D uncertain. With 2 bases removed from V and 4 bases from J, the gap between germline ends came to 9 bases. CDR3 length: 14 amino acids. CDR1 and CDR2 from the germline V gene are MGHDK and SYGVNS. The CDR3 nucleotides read TGTGCCAGCAGTGAACTTGGGCGGAATCAGCCCCAGCATTTT. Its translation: CASSELGRNQPQHF.

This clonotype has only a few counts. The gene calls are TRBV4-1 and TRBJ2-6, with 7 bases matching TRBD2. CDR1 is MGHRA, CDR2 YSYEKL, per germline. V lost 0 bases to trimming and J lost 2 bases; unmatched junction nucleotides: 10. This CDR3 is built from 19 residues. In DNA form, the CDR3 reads TGCGCCAGCAGCCAAGATCCGGGGGGAGATTACGCTGGGGCCAACGTCCTGACTTTC. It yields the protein CASSQDPGGDYAGANVLTF.

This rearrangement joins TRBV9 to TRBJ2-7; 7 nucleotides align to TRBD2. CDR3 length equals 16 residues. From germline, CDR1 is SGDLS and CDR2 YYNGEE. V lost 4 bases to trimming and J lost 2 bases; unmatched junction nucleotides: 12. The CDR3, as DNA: TGTGCCAGCAGCAGCCAAGACGGACTAGTTCCCTACGAGCAGTACTTC. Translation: CASSSQDGLVPYEQYF.

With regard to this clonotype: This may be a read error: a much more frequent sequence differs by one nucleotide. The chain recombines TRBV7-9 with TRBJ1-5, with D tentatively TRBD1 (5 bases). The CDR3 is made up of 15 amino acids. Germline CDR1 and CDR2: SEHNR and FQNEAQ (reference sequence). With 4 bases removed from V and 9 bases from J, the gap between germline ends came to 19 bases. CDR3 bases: TGTGCCAGCAGCTACGATGAAGGGGCTTGGCGGCCCCAGCATTTT. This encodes CASSYDEGAWRPQHF.

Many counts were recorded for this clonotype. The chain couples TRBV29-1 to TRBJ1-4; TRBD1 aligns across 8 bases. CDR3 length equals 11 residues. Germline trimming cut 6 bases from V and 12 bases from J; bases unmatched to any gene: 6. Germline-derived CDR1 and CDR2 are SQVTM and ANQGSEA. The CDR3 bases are TGCAGCGTCGCAGGGGGCAGGGAACTGTTTTTT. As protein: CSVAGGRELFF.

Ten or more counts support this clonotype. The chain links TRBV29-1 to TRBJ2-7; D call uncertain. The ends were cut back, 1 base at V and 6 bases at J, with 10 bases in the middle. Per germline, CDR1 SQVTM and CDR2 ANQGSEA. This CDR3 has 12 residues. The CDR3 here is CSVEGNGREQYF. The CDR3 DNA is TGCAGCGTTGAAGGAAATGGACGCGAGCAGTACTTC.

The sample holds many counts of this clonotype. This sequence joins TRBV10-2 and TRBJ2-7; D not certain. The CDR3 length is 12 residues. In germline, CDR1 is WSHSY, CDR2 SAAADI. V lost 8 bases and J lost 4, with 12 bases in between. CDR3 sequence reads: CASGMDPYEQYF. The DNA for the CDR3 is TGCGCCAGCGGCATGGACCCTTACGAGCAGTACTTC.

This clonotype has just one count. CDR3 bases: TGTGCCAGCAGTAAAGGAAGGGGGCAGAGAGTTGGCTATGGCTACACCTTC. It codes for CASSKGRGQRVGYGYTF. The chain joins TRBV7-2 to TRBJ1-2; 7 bases align to TRBD1. CDR3 size: 17 residues. Germline V lookup: CDR1 SGHTA, CDR2 FQGNSA. Trimming removed 6 bases from V and 4 bases from J; junction bases left unmatched: 17.

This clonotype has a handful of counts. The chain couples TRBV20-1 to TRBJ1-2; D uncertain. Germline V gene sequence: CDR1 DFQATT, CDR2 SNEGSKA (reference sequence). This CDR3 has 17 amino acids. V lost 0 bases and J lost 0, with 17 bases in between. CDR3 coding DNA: TGCAGTGCTAGAGATGACTTATTCGGCAATACTAACTATGGCTACACCTTC. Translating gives CSARDDLFGNTNYGYTF.

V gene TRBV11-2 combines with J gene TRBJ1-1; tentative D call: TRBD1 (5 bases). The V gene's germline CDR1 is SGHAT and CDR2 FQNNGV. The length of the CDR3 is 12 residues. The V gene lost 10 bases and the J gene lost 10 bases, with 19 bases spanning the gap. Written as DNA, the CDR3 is TGTGCCATCAGTTACGGCGGGGGGGGAGCTTTCTTT. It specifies CAISYGGGGAFF.

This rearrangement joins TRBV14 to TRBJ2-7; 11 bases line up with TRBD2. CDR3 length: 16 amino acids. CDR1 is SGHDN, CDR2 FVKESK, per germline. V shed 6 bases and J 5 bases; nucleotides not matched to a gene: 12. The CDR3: CASSSKMTSGENEQYF. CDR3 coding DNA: TGTGCCAGCAGTTCTAAGATGACTAGCGGGGAAAACGAGCAGTACTTC.

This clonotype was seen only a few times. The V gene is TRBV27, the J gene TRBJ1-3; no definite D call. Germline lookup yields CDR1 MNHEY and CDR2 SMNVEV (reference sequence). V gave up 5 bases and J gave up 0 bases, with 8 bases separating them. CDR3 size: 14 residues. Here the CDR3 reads CASSNTISGNTIYF. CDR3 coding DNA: TGTGCCAGCAGTAACACCATCTCTGGAAACACCATATATTTT.

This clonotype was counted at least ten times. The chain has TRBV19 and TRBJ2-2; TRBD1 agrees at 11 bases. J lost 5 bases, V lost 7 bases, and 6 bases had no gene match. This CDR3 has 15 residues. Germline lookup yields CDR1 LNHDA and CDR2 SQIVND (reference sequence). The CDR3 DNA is TGTGCCAGTAACGGACAGGGGGCGAGGACCGGGGAGCTGTTTTTT. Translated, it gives CASNGQGARTGELFF.